The present T cell receptor (beta chain) was sequenced within a study of T cells after yellow fever vaccination. Study details: Fractions of limited cellularity were prepared by means of SMART-Seq v4 Ultra Low Input.

About this clonotype: Its antigen is not known.

One entry per CDR3 protein results from TCRdb running MiXCR on the 5' RACE reads. Of under 550,000 distinct CDR3 sequences in the sample, 21% are singletons; the top ten hold 15% to 20%. Study-wide findings and caveats: Abundant clonotypes from the bulk population could have been carried over as contaminants into FACS-sorted repertoires. Although the secondary response was weaker, it peaked faster, at day 5 versus 15.

The CDR3 contains 14 residues. From germline, CDR1 is MDHEN and CDR2 SYDVKM. V was cut by 6 bases and J by 1 base, with 12 bases left in between. The sequencing used PBMCs, collected approximately 22 days after the first yellow fever vaccination. The V call is TRBV28, the J call TRBJ1-1; D gene uncertain. The source is a man younger than 35 who received the YFV17D yellow fever vaccine. The CDR3 DNA reads TGTGCCAGCAGCGGGCAGCCAGAGAACACTGAAGCTTTCTTT. Translation: CASSGQPENTEAFF.